The clone carrying this TCR beta chain was detected only a few times. This sample stems from a study of blood T cell repertoires in COVID-19. Overall study context: In each case, the material was cDNA or gDNA derived from T cells, B-cell-depleted T cells, or PBMCs.

Assay used: immunoSEQ multiplex PCR; TCRdb lists only in-frame clones, some missing. The data show some 390,000 clones, around 91% seen once. Participants had their cohort set by participant-reported clinical history. Recovery among Cohort 3 donors was established by two negative PCRs, clearance, or symptom resolution. The sequencing sample was made of PBMCs or T cells enriched from blood (not recorded which). The TCR sequence derives from a man younger than 40 who had recovered from COVID-19.

The CDR3: CASSQVPGQPQHF. The CDR3 nucleotides are TGTGCCAGCAGCCAAGTCCCGGGACAGCCCCAGCATTTT. The chain has TRBV3-1 (or the pseudogene TRBV3-2) and TRBJ1-5; D is unclear. Trimming left V 1 base short and J 7 bases short, with 8 bases between. This CDR3 region has 13 residues. Looked up from germline, CDR1 is LGHDT and CDR2 is YNNKEL (reference sequence).